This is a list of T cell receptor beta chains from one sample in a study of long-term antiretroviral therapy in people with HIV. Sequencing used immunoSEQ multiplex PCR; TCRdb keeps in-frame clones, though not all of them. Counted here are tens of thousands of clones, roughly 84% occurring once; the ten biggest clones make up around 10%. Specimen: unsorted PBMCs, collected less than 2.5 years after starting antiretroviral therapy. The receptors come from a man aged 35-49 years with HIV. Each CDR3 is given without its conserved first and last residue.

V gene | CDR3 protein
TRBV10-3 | AISEQGYGDYGYT
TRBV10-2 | ASSQGVNGANVLT
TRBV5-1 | ASSPGSNQPQH
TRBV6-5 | ASTGQGAREQY
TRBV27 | ASSYSSGGYEQY
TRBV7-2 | ASSLSSGGVQTQY
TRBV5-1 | ASRLQSTGNEAF
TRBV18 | ASSDLDTQY
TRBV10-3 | AISEGGNNEQF
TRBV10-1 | ASSDVDGEKLF
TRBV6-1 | ASSTRTSGINEQF
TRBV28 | ASSFLTVSYEQY
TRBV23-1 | ASSLRGGTGTYEQY
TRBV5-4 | ASSLGQASYEQY
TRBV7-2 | ASSLGRAERLY
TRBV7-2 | ASRNSGRAGETQY
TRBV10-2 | ASSQGAYEQY
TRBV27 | ASSPWASGVETQY
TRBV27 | ASSLDPGNNEKLF
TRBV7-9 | ASSLSENGYT
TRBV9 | ASSEAAGNTIY
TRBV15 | ATSRVDRGYGYT
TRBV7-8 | ASSLGPQGANEKLF
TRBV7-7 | ASSLSRDTGELF
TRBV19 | ATLNRAGNTEAF
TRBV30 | AWSGHLWQLYGYT
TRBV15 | ATSRGTSGSEQY
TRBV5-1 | ASSPGGQYQETQY
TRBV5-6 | ASSLAGTALLTDTQY
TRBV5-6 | ASSGGTALNEKLF